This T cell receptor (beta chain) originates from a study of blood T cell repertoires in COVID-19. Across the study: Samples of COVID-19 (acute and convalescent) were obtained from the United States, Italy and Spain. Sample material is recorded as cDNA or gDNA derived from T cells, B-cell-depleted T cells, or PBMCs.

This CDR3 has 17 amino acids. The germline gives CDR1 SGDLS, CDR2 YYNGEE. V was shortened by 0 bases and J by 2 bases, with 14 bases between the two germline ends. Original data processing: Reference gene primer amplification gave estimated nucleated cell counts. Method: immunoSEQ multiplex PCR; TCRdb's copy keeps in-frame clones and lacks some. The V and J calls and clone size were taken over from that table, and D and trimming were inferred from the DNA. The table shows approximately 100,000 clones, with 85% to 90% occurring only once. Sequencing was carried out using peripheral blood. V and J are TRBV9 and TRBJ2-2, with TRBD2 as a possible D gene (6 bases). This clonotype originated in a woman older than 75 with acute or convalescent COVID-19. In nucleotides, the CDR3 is TGTGCCAGCAGCGTAGAGTTGGGCGGGGCCAACACCGGGGAGCTGTTTTTT. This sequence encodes CASSVELGGANTGELFF.